This T cell receptor (beta chain) was recovered during a study of blood T cells in healthy people across ages. Alongside a J-beta primer mix, a sample-barcoded 5' primer served in a second PCR lasting about 6 to 11 cycles. TCRdb re-called the 5' RACE reads through MiXCR, storing one row per CDR3 protein. Here the sample spans roughly 1.7 million distinct CDR3 sequences, 30% to 40% being singletons. The CDR3 extends over 15 amino acids. Germline V gives CDR1 KGHSH, CDR2 LQKENI. Trimming took off 1 base at V and 4 bases at J, with 13 bases between the two ends. The rearrangement uses TRBV18 and TRBJ1-2, with D maybe TRBD1 (5 bases). The sequence came from a woman in her 30s in good health. The sequenced material came from blood. The CDR3 DNA follows: TGTGCCAGCTCACCACTCGACAGACTCTCCTATGGCTACACCTTC. It codes for CASSPLDRLSYGYTF.